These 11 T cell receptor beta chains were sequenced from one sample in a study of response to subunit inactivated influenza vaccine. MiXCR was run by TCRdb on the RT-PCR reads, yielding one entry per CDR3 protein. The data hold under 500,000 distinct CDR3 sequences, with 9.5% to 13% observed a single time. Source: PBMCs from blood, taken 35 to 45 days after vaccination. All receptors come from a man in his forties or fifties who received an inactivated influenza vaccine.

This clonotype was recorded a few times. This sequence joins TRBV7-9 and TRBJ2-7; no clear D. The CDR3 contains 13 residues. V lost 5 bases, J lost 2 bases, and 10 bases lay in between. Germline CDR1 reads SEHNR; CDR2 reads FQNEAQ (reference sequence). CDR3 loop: CASSALGPYEQYF. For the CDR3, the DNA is TGTGCCAGCAGCGCACTCGGCCCCTACGAGCAGTACTTC.

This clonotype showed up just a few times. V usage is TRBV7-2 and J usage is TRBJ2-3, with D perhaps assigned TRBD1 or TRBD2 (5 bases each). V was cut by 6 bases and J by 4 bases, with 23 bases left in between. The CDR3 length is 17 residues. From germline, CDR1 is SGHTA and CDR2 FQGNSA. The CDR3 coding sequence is TGTGCCAGCAGTCCTGGCGCCCCCGGGACGGCTTCAGATACGCAGTATTTT. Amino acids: CASSPGAPGTASDTQYF.

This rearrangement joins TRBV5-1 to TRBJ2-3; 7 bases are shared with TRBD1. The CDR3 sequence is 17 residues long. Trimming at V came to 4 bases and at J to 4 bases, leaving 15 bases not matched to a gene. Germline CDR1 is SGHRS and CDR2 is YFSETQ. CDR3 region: CASSRDVRGRGADTQYF. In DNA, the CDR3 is TGCGCCAGCAGCCGCGACGTCAGGGGGAGAGGCGCAGATACGCAGTATTTT.

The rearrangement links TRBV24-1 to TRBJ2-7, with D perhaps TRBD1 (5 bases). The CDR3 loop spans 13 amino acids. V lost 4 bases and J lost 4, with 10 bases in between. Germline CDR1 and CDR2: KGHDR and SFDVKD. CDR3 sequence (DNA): TGTGCCACCAGTGACCACAAGGGGTACGAGCAGTACTTC. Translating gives CATSDHKGYEQYF.

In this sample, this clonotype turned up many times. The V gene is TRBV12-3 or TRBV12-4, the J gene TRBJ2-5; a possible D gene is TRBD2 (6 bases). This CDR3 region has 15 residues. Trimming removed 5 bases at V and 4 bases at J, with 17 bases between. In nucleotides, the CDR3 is TGTGCCAGCAGTCCCATTAATTTGGGGGGAGAGACCCAGTACTTC. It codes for CASSPINLGGETQYF.

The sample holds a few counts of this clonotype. The CDR3 reads CASRGQEFNSPLHF. CDR3 nucleotide sequence: TGTGCCAGCAGAGGACAGGAGTTTAATTCACCCCTCCACTTT. The V gene is TRBV27, the J gene TRBJ1-6; TRBD1 matches 7 bases. The germline V gene encodes CDR1 MNHEY and CDR2 SMNVEV (reference sequence). This CDR3 contains 14 residues. V dropped 6 bases and J dropped 6; count of bases not matched to a gene: 5.

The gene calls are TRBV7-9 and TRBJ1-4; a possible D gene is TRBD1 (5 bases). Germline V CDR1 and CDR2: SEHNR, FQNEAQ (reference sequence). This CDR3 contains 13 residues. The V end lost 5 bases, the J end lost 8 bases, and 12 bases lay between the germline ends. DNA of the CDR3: TGTGCCAGCAGCATAGGAGGGGTCGAAAAACTGTTTTTT. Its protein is CASSIGGVEKLFF.

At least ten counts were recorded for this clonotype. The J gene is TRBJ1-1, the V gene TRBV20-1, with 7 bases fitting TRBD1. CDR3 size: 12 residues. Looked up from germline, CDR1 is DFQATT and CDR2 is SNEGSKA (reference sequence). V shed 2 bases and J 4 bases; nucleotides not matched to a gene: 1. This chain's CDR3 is CSARPGGTEAFF. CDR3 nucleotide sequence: TGCAGTGCTAGACCAGGGGGCACTGAAGCTTTCTTT.

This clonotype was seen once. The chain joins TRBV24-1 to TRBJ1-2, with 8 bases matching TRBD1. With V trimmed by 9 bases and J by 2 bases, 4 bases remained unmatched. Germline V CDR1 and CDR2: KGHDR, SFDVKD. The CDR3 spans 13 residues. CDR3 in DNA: TGTGCCACCGCACAGGGGGGCAACTATGGCTACACCTTC. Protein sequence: CATAQGGNYGYTF.

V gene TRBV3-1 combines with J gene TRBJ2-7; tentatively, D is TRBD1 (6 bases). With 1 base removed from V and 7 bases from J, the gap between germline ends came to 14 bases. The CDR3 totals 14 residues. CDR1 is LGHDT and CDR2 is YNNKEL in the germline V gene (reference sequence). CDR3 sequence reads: CASSQVQGPREQYF. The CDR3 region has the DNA TGTGCCAGCAGCCAAGTACAGGGACCCCGGGAGCAGTACTTC.

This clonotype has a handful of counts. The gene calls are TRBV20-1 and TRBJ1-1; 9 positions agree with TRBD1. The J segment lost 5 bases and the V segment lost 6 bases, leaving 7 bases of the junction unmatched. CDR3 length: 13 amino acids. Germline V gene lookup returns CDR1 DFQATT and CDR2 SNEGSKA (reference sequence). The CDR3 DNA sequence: TGCAGTGCAGGACAGGGGATTGGGACTGAAGCTTTCTTT. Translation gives CSAGQGIGTEAFF.